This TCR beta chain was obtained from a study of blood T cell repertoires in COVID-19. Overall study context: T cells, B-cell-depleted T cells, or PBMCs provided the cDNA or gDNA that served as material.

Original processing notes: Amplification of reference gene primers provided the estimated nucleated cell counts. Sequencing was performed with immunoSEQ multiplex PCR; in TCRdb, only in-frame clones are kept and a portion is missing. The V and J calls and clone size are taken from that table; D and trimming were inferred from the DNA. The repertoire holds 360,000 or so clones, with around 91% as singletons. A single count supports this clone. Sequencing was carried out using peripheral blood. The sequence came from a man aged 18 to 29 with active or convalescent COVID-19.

CDR3 in amino acids: CASSRFQAYYGYTF. In nucleotides, the CDR3 is TGTGCCAGCAGCCGTTTTCAGGCGTACTATGGCTACACCTTC. The V gene is TRBV6-5, the J gene TRBJ1-2; unclear D gene. CDR1 and CDR2 (germline): MNHEY, SVGAGI. V lost 6 bases and J 3 bases, leaving 14 bases between the germline ends. This CDR3 region has 14 residues.